Presented here are 16 T cell receptor beta chains from one specimen sequenced in a study of T cell repertoires in cytomegalovirus infection. A single record per CDR3 protein comes from TCRdb applying MiXCR to the reads. This table holds approximately 71,000 distinct CDR3 sequences, just under 4% found once. Sequences were obtained from PBMCs. These receptors were taken from a human donor in good health (CMV status not recorded). Some clones in this sample may be carry-over from other donors' samples.

This clonotype was seen a few times. This rearrangement joins TRBV7-2 to TRBJ1-2; no definite D call. Germline loops: CDR1 SGHTA, CDR2 FQGNSA. CDR3 length: 13 residues. V was clipped by 3 bases and J by 4 bases, with 9 bases between them. The CDR3 reads CASSLGGLYGYTF. The CDR3 nucleotides are TGTGCCAGCAGCTTGGGTGGACTCTATGGCTACACCTTC.

In its sample, this clonotype was seen many times. The rearrangement joins TRBV7-2 to TRBJ1-2, with a possible D match to TRBD1 (5 bases). V was shortened by 3 bases and J by 1 base, with 12 bases between the two germline ends. Germline V gene sequence: CDR1 SGHTA, CDR2 FQGNSA. This CDR3 contains 15 residues. The CDR3 DNA follows: TGTGCCAGCAGCTTCGGGACCAGCTTTAACTATGGCTACACCTTC. Residues: CASSFGTSFNYGYTF.

This clonotype was detected ten times or more. This chain connects TRBV12-3 or TRBV12-4 to TRBJ2-7, with 7 bases aligning to TRBD1. The CDR3 runs 14 residues. V was pared by 3 bases and J by 9 bases, with 11 bases of the junction left unmatched. The CDR3 DNA reads as TGTGCCAGCAGTTTTTCGGGACAGATTTTAGGGCAGTACTTC. Its translation: CASSFSGQILGQYF.

This clonotype appeared many times. The chain uses TRBV6-2 or TRBV6-3 and TRBJ2-1, with D possibly called TRBD1 or TRBD2 (5 bases each). Germline V CDR1 and CDR2: MNHEY, SVGEGT. Trimming pared 6 bases from V and 5 bases from J, leaving 23 bases between. This CDR3 spans 17 amino acids. CDR3 coding DNA: TGTGCCAGCAGCTCCAATCCGGGGCGCTTGAGGGACAATGAGCAGTTCTTC. Protein product: CASSSNPGRLRDNEQFF.

This clonotype was counted ten times or more. J is TRBJ2-6 and V is TRBV7-2; 12 nucleotides align to TRBD2. The CDR3 runs 19 residues. CDR1 SGHTA and CDR2 FQGNSA come from the germline V gene. The V gene end was trimmed by 5 bases and the J gene end by 0 bases; junction bases not matched to a gene: 8. This CDR3 is CASSARLGLAGSGANVLTF. As DNA, the CDR3 is TGTGCCAGCAGCGCGCGCTTGGGACTAGCGGGCTCTGGGGCCAACGTCCTGACTTTC. The full variable domain, its missing parts supplied by reference TRBV7-2 and TRBJ2-6, is GAGVSQSPSNKVTEKGKDVELRCDPISGHTALYWYRQSLGQGLEFLIYFQGNSAPDKSGLPSDRFSAERTGGSVSTLTIQRTQQEDSAVYLCASSARLGLAGSGANVLTFGAGSRLTVL.

This clonotype showed up many times. The rearrangement uses TRBV20-1 and TRBJ2-3; 9 nucleotides align to TRBD2. Looked up from germline, CDR1 is DFQATT and CDR2 is SNEGSKA (reference sequence). J gave up 2 bases and V 6 bases, and 9 bases lay outside the gene matches. The CDR3 consists of 15 residues. The CDR3 DNA follows: TGCAGTGCCGCTCCAGCGGGAGGTCTCACAGATACGCAGTATTTT. The encoded protein is CSAAPAGGLTDTQYF.

This clonotype was seen ten or more times. The CDR3 loop is CASSSPNEQFF. The DNA of the CDR3 is TGTGCCAGCAGTTCCCCGAATGAGCAGTTCTTC. The chain links TRBV28 to TRBJ2-1; D gene uncertain. Germline values: CDR1 MDHEN, CDR2 SYDVKM. CDR3 length: 11 amino acids. Trimming cost V 4 bases and J 7 bases, with 5 bases left between them.

This clonotype was detected many times. The chain employs TRBV7-2 and TRBJ2-1; possible D gene TRBD2, 5 bases. The CDR3 contains 15 residues. Trimming pared 4 bases from V and 7 bases from J, leaving 17 bases between. Germline V gene lookup returns CDR1 SGHTA and CDR2 FQGNSA. The CDR3 reads CASSSRRESWNEQFF. CDR3 DNA: TGTGCCAGCAGCTCCCGTCGGGAAAGTTGGAATGAGCAGTTCTTC. The full variable domain, its missing parts supplied by reference TRBV7-2 and TRBJ2-1, is GAGVSQSPSNKVTEKGKDVELRCDPISGHTALYWYRQSLGQGLEFLIYFQGNSAPDKSGLPSDRFSAERTGGSVSTLTIQRTQQEDSAVYLCASSSRRESWNEQFFGPGTRLTVL.

The chain couples TRBV28 to TRBJ2-3; TRBD2 aligns across 7 bases. The CDR3 is 14 amino acids. With V trimmed by 7 bases and J by 0 bases, 4 bases remained unmatched. The V gene's germline CDR1 is MDHEN and CDR2 SYDVKM. The CDR3 bases are TGTGCCAGCAATCGGGGGGTTAGCACAGATACGCAGTATTTT. Its translation is CASNRGVSTDTQYF.

At least ten counts were recorded for this clonotype. V is TRBV7-2 and J is TRBJ2-5, with D perhaps matching TRBD2 (6 bases). V was cut by 3 bases and J by 7 bases, with 6 bases left in between. The CDR3 is 11 residues long. The germline CDR1 and CDR2 sequences are SGHTA and FQGNSA. DNA for the CDR3: TGTGCCAGCAGCTTCGGGGGGACCCAGTACTTC. This encodes CASSFGGTQYF. Filled out from reference TRBV7-2 and TRBJ2-5, the complete variable domain reads GAGVSQSPSNKVTEKGKDVELRCDPISGHTALYWYRQSLGQGLEFLIYFQGNSAPDKSGLPSDRFSAERTGGSVSTLTIQRTQQEDSAVYLCASSFGGTQYFGPGTRLLVL.

This clonotype has ten or more counts. The V and J genes are TRBV7-2 and TRBJ2-2; no firm D call. The V and J ends lost 2 bases and 1 base respectively, with 11 bases between them. The CDR3 has 16 amino acids. From germline, CDR1 is SGHTA and CDR2 FQGNSA. Here the CDR3 DNA reads TGTGCCAGCAGCTTAAGGCGCAGAGGGAACACCGGGGAGCTGTTTTTT. Encoded protein: CASSLRRRGNTGELFF.

This clonotype was picked up many times. The rearrangement joins TRBV19 to TRBJ2-3; either TRBD1 or TRBD2 may supply D (5 bases each). The CDR3 has 13 residues. The V gene lost 3 bases and the J gene lost 2 bases, with 6 bases spanning the gap. Per germline, CDR1 LNHDA and CDR2 SQIVND (reference sequence). This chain's CDR3 is CASSMGVTDTQYF. The CDR3 coding sequence is TGTGCCAGTAGTATGGGGGTCACAGATACGCAGTATTTT.

In this sample, this clonotype turned up many times. The chain employs TRBV12-3 or TRBV12-4 and TRBJ2-7; D is possibly TRBD1 or TRBD2 (5 bases each). Trimming stripped 2 bases from V and 5 bases from J, with 13 bases between. CDR3 size: 14 residues. This CDR3 is CASSLSGSRDEQYF. The CDR3 DNA sequence: TGTGCCAGCAGTTTATCAGGGAGTAGGGACGAGCAGTACTTC.

This clonotype was picked up many times. V gene TRBV7-8 combines with J gene TRBJ2-7, with 7 bases identical to TRBD2. Germline V lookup: CDR1 SGHVS, CDR2 FQNEAQ. This CDR3 comprises 18 residues. J gave up 3 bases and V 4 bases, and 18 bases lay outside the gene matches. The CDR3 spells CASSSLAPVRGGNYEQYF. The CDR3 DNA follows: TGTGCCAGCAGCTCCCTCGCCCCTGTACGCGGGGGAAACTACGAGCAGTACTTC.

In its sample, this clonotype was seen many times. The chain couples TRBV7-2 to TRBJ2-7, with 10 bases lining up with TRBD2. V lost 5 bases and J lost 4; bases outside the gene matches: 8. The CDR3 length is 15 residues. From germline, CDR1 is SGHTA and CDR2 FQGNSA. The CDR3 protein is CASSGTSGISYEQYF. CDR3 DNA: TGTGCCAGCAGCGGAACTAGCGGGATATCTTACGAGCAGTACTTC.

This clonotype was observed at least ten times. CDR3 loop: CASSPPGGYNEQFF. In nucleotides, the CDR3 is TGTGCCAGCAGCCCCCCGGGGGGGTACAATGAGCAGTTCTTC. The chain uses TRBV7-2 and TRBJ2-1; 8 bases fit TRBD2. With V trimmed by 5 bases and J by 4 bases, 4 bases remained unmatched. CDR1 and CDR2 from the germline V gene are SGHTA and FQGNSA. The CDR3 has 14 residues.